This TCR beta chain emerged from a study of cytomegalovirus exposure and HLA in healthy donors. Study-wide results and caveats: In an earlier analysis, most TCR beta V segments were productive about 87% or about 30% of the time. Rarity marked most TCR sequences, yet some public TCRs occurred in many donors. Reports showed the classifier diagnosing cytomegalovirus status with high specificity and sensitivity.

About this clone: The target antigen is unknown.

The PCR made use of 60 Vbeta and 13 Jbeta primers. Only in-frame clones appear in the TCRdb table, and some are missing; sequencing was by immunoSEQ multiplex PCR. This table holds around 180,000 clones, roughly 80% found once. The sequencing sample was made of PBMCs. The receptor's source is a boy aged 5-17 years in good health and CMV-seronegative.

This CDR3 reads CASSYVTGSTDTQYF. The CDR3 region has the DNA TGTGCCAGCAGTTACGTCACGGGTAGCACAGATACGCAGTATTTT. V is TRBV6-5 and J is TRBJ2-3; D is unclear. Germline V gene sequence: CDR1 MNHEY, CDR2 SVGAGI. The CDR3 has 15 residues. Trimming removed 2 bases from V and 0 bases from J, with 9 bases in between.